This T cell receptor (beta chain) was retrieved from a study of cytotoxic CD8 clonotypes in ibrutinib-treated CLL. The V end was cut by 3 bases, the J end by 10 bases, with 10 bases between. The CDR3 consists of 11 residues. Germline lookup yields CDR1 DFQATT and CDR2 SNEGSKA (reference sequence). Assay: immunoSEQ multiplex PCR; the TCRdb copy retains only in-frame clones and omits some. The sample shows more than 85,000 clones, around 77% of them seen only once. This receptor was obtained from a human donor with chronic lymphocytic leukemia. This material consisted of PBMCs, taken after 24 months of ibrutinib treatment. The rearrangement links TRBV20-1 to TRBJ2-1, with D unclear. The CDR3 DNA reads TGCAGTGCTAGTTGGGCGGTAGAGCAGTTCTTC. Residues: CSASWAVEQFF.